The sequence of this T cell receptor (beta chain) was determined in a study of blood T cell repertoires in COVID-19. Original methodology: Quantification of nucleated cells was approximated via reference gene primer amplification. Sequencing was performed with immunoSEQ multiplex PCR; in TCRdb, only in-frame clones are kept and a portion is missing. The V and J calls and clone size are taken from that table; D and trimming were inferred from the DNA. This sample has about 300,000 clones, with 65% to 85% found just once. After removal of 7 bases from V and 3 bases from J, the junction contained 13 bases not matched to a gene. Germline CDR1 LNHDA, CDR2 SQIVND (reference sequence). The CDR3 runs to 16 residues.

The chain recombines TRBV19 with TRBJ1-2; 8 bases align to TRBD1. The clonotype originates from a human donor with COVID-19, enrolled during active disease. The donor label of this sample is uncertain. Source material: peripheral blood. In nucleotides, the CDR3 is TGTGCCAGTACGGGACTTTGGACAGGGCGATACTATGGCTACACCTTC. Translated: CASTGLWTGRYYGYTF.